This T cell receptor beta chain was documented in a study of blood T cell repertoires in COVID-19 (dated by TCRdb to 2018 to 2021). Some background on the complete study: Collaborator samples came from the United States, Italy and Spain and covered acute and convalescent phases of COVID-19. Where HLA class I and class II types were available, the types were taken from metadata supplied by the sample provider, not from assay-based typing. Samples were obtained from the ongoing ImmuneRACE study (first 160 participants) and from some 1,300 subjects provided by 6 global collaborators. The repertoires were made available in a free public database intended to serve as a resource for research on the immune response to SARS-CoV-2. The dataset comprised deeply sampled blood TCRbeta repertoires from subjects exposed to, actively infected with, or recovered from COVID-19. The sample metadata nearly always contained a de-identified subject ID, COVID-19 status, age in years and sex. The prospective study material was composed of cDNA or gDNA derived from T cells, B-cell-depleted T cells, or PBMCs. On the study overall, not on this receptor specifically: The amount of clinical and demographic metadata varied by source and participant and was provided uncurated.

The CDR3 holds 11 amino acids from the cysteine to the phenylalanine. Only CDR3 DNA remains: 33 bases, in frame from the first base. V trim: 7 bases; J trim: 11 bases; unmatched bases: 11. CDR1 and CDR2 are drawn from the germline V gene (reference sequence): DFQATT, SNEGSKA. In Seattle, one collaborating source enrolled patients while the infection was active and tracked those patients longitudinally over the course of disease. Collaborating institutions collected whole blood in K2EDTA tubes following their own protocols. For TCRbeta analysis, collaborators shipped samples as frozen whole blood, isolated PBMCs, or DNA extracted from either of those sample types. TCRbeta CDR3 regions were amplified from genomic DNA using the immunoSEQ Assay, a bias-controlled multiplex PCR. In the original analysis: Within the assay, amplification of reference gene primers was used to estimate how many nucleated cells each sample contained. To quantify the absolute abundance of each unique TCRbeta CDR3 rearrangement, sequence reads were collapsed and filtered. For each sample, productive Simpson clonality was calculated as the square root of Simpson's diversity index across productive rearrangements. Held by TCRdb, this immuneACCESS table contains in-frame sequences only and omits some clones. Under half of the omission traces to an unresolved V gene where checked; the cause of the rest is unknown. That table gives V, J and clone size, and the DNA gave D and trimming. The sample table records fewer than 700,000 clones; roughly 91% of these occur just once. The top ten constitute under 8.5% of the sample.

This clone was recorded once. Its target antigen remains unknown. No base-level quality is on record; no much larger clone is a single base apart. The origin of this receptor is a woman aged 45-65 years with COVID-19, enrolled during active disease. The chain employs TRBV20-1 and TRBJ2-7; 7 of the junction bases match TRBD1. What was sequenced was peripheral blood. Here is the DNA: TGCAGTGTCTCTGAACAGGGGCAGAAGTACTTC. It specifies CSVSEQGQKYF.